This TCR beta chain was observed in a study of blood T cell repertoires in COVID-19. Across the study: Both acute and convalescent COVID-19 samples were obtained from the United States, Italy and Spain. In each case, the material was cDNA or gDNA derived from T cells, B-cell-depleted T cells, or PBMCs.

Under the authors' procedure: Reference gene primer amplification in the assay estimated nucleated cell counts. Only in-frame clones appear in the TCRdb table, and some are missing; sequencing was by immunoSEQ multiplex PCR. V and J calls and clone size are copied from that table; D and trimming were computed from the DNA. The table records about 170,000 clones, over 75% of them present only once. The sequenced material came from peripheral blood. This clonotype originated in a man between 60 and 75 years old who had recovered from COVID-19.

CDR3 sequence: CASSLSSGNTIYF. CDR3 sequence (DNA): TGTGCCAGCAGCCTGAGCTCTGGAAACACCATATATTTT. This chain connects TRBV3-1 (or the pseudogene TRBV3-2) to TRBJ1-3; D is unclear. The CDR3 spans 13 residues. Per germline, CDR1 LGHDT and CDR2 YNNKEL (reference sequence). V was cut by 4 bases and J by 0 bases, with 4 bases left in between.